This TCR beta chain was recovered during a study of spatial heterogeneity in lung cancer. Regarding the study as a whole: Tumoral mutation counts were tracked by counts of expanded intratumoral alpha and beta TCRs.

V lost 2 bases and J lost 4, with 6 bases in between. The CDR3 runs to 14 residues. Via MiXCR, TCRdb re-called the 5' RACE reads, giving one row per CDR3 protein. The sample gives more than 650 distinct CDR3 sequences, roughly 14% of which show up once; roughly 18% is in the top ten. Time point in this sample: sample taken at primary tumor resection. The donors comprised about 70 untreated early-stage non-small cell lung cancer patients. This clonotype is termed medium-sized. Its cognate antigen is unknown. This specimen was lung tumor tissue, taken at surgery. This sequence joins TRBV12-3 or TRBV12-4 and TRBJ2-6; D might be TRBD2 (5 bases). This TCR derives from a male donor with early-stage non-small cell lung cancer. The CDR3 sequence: CASSLRGGANVLTF. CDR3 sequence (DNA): TGTGCCAGCAGTTTAAGAGGGGGGGCCAACGTCCTGACTTTC.